The rows below give T cell receptor beta chains drawn from one sample of a study of beta chain features in type 1 diabetes. Produced via immunoSEQ multiplex PCR; TCRdb's table is partial and in-frame only. The profile covers 300,000 to 450,000 clones, with over 9% appearing a single time and roughly 0.54% taken by the ten largest. The sequenced sample was central memory CD4+ T cells from blood. These receptors were collected from a man aged 30 to 39 with type 1 diabetes. Both conserved end residues are part of each CDR3. A D gene is named only where the DNA matches it firmly. Some rows have no size entry. The others give once, few or many, or a class for an expanded clone.

-	-	TRBV2	TRBJ2-5	CASRGFGETQYF	TGTGCCAGCAGGGGGTTTGGTGAGACCCAGTACTTC
-	TRBD1	TRBV5-1	TRBJ2-5	CASSGTGSGETQYF	TGCGCCAGCAGCGGGACAGGGTCAGGAGAGACCCAGTACTTC
-	TRBD1	TRBV28	TRBJ1-5	CASSSGGGTGLNQPQHF	TGTGCCAGCAGCTCCGGCGGGGGGACAGGGCTCAATCAGCCCCAGCATTTT
-	TRBD1	TRBV30	TRBJ1-2	CAWSGQGGAYTF	TGTGCCTGGAGCGGACAGGGGGGGGCCTACACCTTC
few	TRBD1	TRBV7-3	TRBJ2-2	CASSPGGEVGELFF	TGTGCCAGCAGCCCAGGGGGCGAAGTCGGGGAGCTGTTTTTT
few	-	TRBV28	TRBJ2-3	CASLGRELLGDTQYF	TGTGCCAGCCTCGGACGGGAACTATTAGGAGATACGCAGTATTTT
-	TRBD1	TRBV18	TRBJ1-4	CASSRATTGASEKLFF	TGTGCCAGCTCACGTGCGACGACAGGGGCCAGTGAAAAACTGTTTTTT
-	-	TRBV7-2	TRBJ1-5	CASSLVGAGQGNQPQHF	TGTGCCAGCAGCTTAGTAGGAGCGGGGCAGGGCAATCAGCCCCAGCATTTT
few	-	TRBV10-3	TRBJ2-2	CAISENSGSNTGELFF	TGTGCCATCAGTGAGAACTCGGGATCGAACACCGGGGAGCTGTTTTTT
-	TRBD2	TRBV10-3	TRBJ2-1	CAIRIGVAGGGNEQFF	TGTGCCATCAGGATCGGTGTAGCGGGAGGGGGCAATGAGCAGTTCTTC
few	TRBD1	TRBV27	TRBJ2-1	CASSLEGGFYNEQFF	TGTGCCAGCAGTTTAGAAGGGGGCTTTTACAATGAGCAGTTCTTC
-	TRBD1	TRBV10-3	TRBJ2-5	CAIRKGQGTGETQYF	TGTGCCATCAGGAAAGGACAGGGAACGGGAGAGACCCAGTACTTC
-	-	TRBV7-3	TRBJ1-1	CASSLEVNTEAFF	TGTGCCAGCAGCTTAGAGGTTAACACTGAAGCTTTCTTT
few	TRBD1	TRBV5-1	TRBJ2-2	CASSHGQGETGELFF	TGCGCCAGCAGCCACGGACAGGGGGAGACCGGGGAGCTGTTTTTT
many	-	TRBV30	TRBJ1-3	CAWSWVTGNTIYF	TGTGCCTGGAGTTGGGTTACTGGAAACACCATATATTTT
few	-	TRBV28	TRBJ2-7	CASSLERAEQYF	TGTGCCAGCAGCCTCGAGAGGGCCGAGCAGTACTTC
few	TRBD1	TRBV28	TRBJ1-5	CASSPGQGYQPQHF	TGTGCCAGCAGTCCAGGACAGGGTTATCAGCCCCAGCATTTT